This T cell receptor (beta chain) was found in a study of cytomegalovirus exposure and HLA in healthy donors. Study-level points and caveats: Exclusion as indistinguishable affected some V segments, including TRBV6-2 and TRBV6-3.

The CDR3 covers 14 residues. Trimming at V came to 5 bases and at J to 4 bases, leaving 5 bases not matched to a gene. Germline V CDR1 and CDR2: SEHNR, FQNEAQ (reference sequence). Worth noting for this clone: Its specificity is unknown.

Use of 60 Vbeta and 13 Jbeta primers characterized the PCR. Sequenced by immunoSEQ multiplex PCR; TCRdb stores in-frame clones only, minus some. The data hold around 200,000 clones, with more than 60% observed a single time. Input material: PBMCs. The V gene is TRBV7-9, the J gene TRBJ1-1, with TRBD1 matching 9 bases. The source of this sequence is a woman aged 60-70 years in good health and CMV-seropositive. CDR3 amino acids: CASSKTGGITEAFF. DNA of the CDR3: TGTGCCAGCAGCAAGACAGGGGGAATCACTGAAGCTTTCTTT.